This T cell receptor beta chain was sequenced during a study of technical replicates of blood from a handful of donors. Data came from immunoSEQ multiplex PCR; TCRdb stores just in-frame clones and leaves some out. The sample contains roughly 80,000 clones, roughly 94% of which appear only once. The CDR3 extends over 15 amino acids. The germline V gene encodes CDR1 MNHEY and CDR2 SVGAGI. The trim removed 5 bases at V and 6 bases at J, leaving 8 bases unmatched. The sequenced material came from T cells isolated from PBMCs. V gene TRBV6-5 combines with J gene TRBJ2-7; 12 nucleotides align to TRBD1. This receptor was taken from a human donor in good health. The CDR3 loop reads CASSSSGTGGAEQYF. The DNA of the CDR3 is TGTGCCAGCAGTAGTTCCGGGACAGGGGGCGCCGAGCAGTACTTC.